These 21 T cell receptor beta chains came from one sample sequenced in a study of persistence of HIV-infected CD4 T cells. For these receptors, no antigen is known. Sequencing used immunoSEQ version 4 in survey mode. Clones were sequenced by immunoSEQ multiplex PCR, and TCRdb holds only the in-frame ones, with some missing. The sample consists of about 36,000 clones, approximately 85% of them appearing once. Overlapping HIV-1 Gag 15-mer peptides at around 1 ug per peptide per mL were used. CD40L/CD69 double-negative CD45RO-high memory CD4+ T cells were collected. Here the sequenced sample was cultured CD4+ T cells from PBMCs, taken from a patient who received antiretroviral therapy. These receptors originate from an adult with HIV. The donor label of this sample is uncertain.

J is TRBJ2-3 and V is TRBV20-1, with D unclear. The CDR3 length is 14 residues. V was trimmed by 3 bases and J by 3 bases, leaving 13 bases between them. CDR1 and CDR2 from the germline V gene are DFQATT and SNEGSKA (reference sequence). The CDR3 sequence: CSASFDPETDTQYF. The CDR3 region has the DNA TGCAGTGCTAGTTTCGACCCAGAGACAGATACGCAGTATTTT.

The chain employs TRBV9 and TRBJ1-3; D might be TRBD1 (5 bases). Per germline, CDR1 SGDLS and CDR2 YYNGEE. The CDR3 is 15 amino acids. V was trimmed by 3 bases and J by 0 bases, leaving 10 bases between them. The CDR3 loop is CASSERGSSGNTIYF. The CDR3 nucleotides are TGTGCCAGCAGCGAGAGGGGTAGCTCTGGAAACACCATATATTTT. Combining the CDR3 with reference TRBV9 and TRBJ1-3 gives the whole variable domain DSGVTQTPKHLITATGQRVTLRCSPRSGDLSVYWYQQSLDQGLQFLIQYYNGEERAKGNILERFSAQQFPDLHSELNLSSLELGDSALYFCASSERGSSGNTIYFGEGSWLTVV.

The J gene is TRBJ2-5, the V gene TRBV7-6, with a tentative D call TRBD2 (6 bases). The CDR3 sequence is 16 residues long. Germline CDR1 is SGHVS and CDR2 is FNYEAQ. Trimming removed 3 bases from V and 2 bases from J, with 16 bases in between. CDR3 region: CASSFTPPGLQETQYF. CDR3 nucleotide sequence: TGTGCCAGCAGCTTCACACCCCCCGGACTACAAGAGACCCAGTACTTC.

The table lists this clone with a few counts. The genes are TRBV5-1 and TRBJ2-1, with D unresolved. The CDR3 totals 15 residues. In germline, CDR1 is SGHRS, CDR2 YFSETQ. With 0 bases removed from V and 0 bases from J, the gap between germline ends came to 7 bases. Here the CDR3 reads CASSLVESSYNEQFF. The CDR3 nucleotides read TGCGCCAGCAGCTTGGTTGAGAGCTCCTACAATGAGCAGTTCTTC.

The rearrangement uses TRBV6-5 and TRBJ2-7; TRBD2 agrees at 9 bases. Germline-derived CDR1 and CDR2 are MNHEY and SVGAGI. With V trimmed by 7 bases and J by 4 bases, 11 bases remained unmatched. The CDR3 is made up of 15 amino acids. The CDR3: CASISRRGGTYEQYV. The CDR3 DNA reads TGTGCCAGCATTAGCAGGCGGGGGGGGACGTACGAGCAGTACGTC.

The chain has TRBV10-3 and TRBJ2-3, with 11 positions matching TRBD2. CDR1 and CDR2 from the germline V gene are ENHRY and SYGVKD. The CDR3 extends over 14 amino acids. V shed 6 bases and J 6 bases; nucleotides not matched to a gene: 5. The CDR3 DNA reads TGTGCCATCAGGGCTAGCGGGGGGTGGGATACGCAGTATTTT. As protein: CAIRASGGWDTQYF.

The chain is built from TRBV30 and TRBJ1-1, with unresolved D. This CDR3 has 14 amino acids. Trimming took off 0 bases at V and 0 bases at J, with 8 bases between the two ends. Germline CDR1 and CDR2: GTSNPN and SVGIG (reference sequence). The CDR3 DNA is TGTGCCTGGAGTGTGTCTCCAGTGAACACTGAAGCTTTCTTT. It is translated as CAWSVSPVNTEAFF.

This clone was detected a few times. The chain uses TRBV7-9 and TRBJ1-2; D remains ambiguous. V was clipped by 5 bases and J by 8 bases, with 21 bases between them. The CDR3 extends over 15 amino acids. Germline V CDR1 and CDR2: SEHNR, FQNEAQ (reference sequence). The CDR3 region has the DNA TGTGCCAGCAGCCCCCCTCCGGTAGGAGGGAAGGGCTACACCTTC. The encoded protein is CASSPPPVGGKGYTF.

This chain links TRBV27 with TRBJ1-5; TRBD1 is a possible D gene (5 bases). This CDR3 has 15 residues. The germline V gene has CDR1 MNHEY and CDR2 SMNVEV (reference sequence). Trimming took 6 bases from V and 6 from J, leaving 18 bases between them. The CDR3 region is CASSPSWSGAQPQHF. The CDR3 DNA reads as TGTGCCAGCAGCCCTAGTTGGAGTGGGGCTCAGCCCCAGCATTTT.

The DNA of the CDR3 is TGTGCCAGCAGCCACAGCGGACTCCCGGGAACCTACGAGCAGTACTTC. Amino acid sequence: CASSHSGLPGTYEQYF. The genes are TRBV5-8 and TRBJ2-7; D possibly corresponds to TRBD2 (5 bases). CDR3 length equals 16 residues. V was trimmed by 4 bases and J by 2 bases, leaving 19 bases between them. Germline lookup yields CDR1 SGHTS and CDR2 YDEGEE.

This clone was counted once. This chain joins TRBV2 and TRBJ2-5, with a tentative D call TRBD2 (5 bases). Trimming removed 9 bases at V and 5 bases at J, with 19 bases between. Per germline, CDR1 SNHLY and CDR2 FYNNEI. The CDR3 totals 14 residues. CDR3 sequence: CASSQRSTGETQYF. In nucleotides, the CDR3 is TGTGCCAGTTCACAGAGATCGACGGGGGAGACCCAGTACTTC.

CDR3: CASSPLGAGAGSPLHF. The CDR3 coding sequence is TGTGCCAGCAGCCCCCTTGGAGCGGGCGCGGGTTCACCCCTCCACTTT. This chain links TRBV5-6 with TRBJ1-6; D unclear. The CDR3 has 16 residues. CDR1 SGHDT and CDR2 YYEEEE come from the germline V gene. The V end was cut by 4 bases, the J end by 9 bases, with 20 bases between.

The chain is built from TRBV10-1 and TRBJ1-1; TRBD1 matches at 9 bases. Germline V lookup: CDR1 WNHNN, CDR2 SYGVQD (reference sequence). V lost 3 bases and J lost 0; bases outside the gene matches: 8. CDR3 length: 17 residues. CDR3 sequence: CASSEGSTGGMNTEAFF. The DNA for the CDR3 is TGCGCCAGCAGTGAAGGATCGACAGGGGGAATGAACACTGAAGCTTTCTTT.

The gene calls are TRBV10-1 and TRBJ2-2, with TRBD1 identical over 8 bases. Germline V gene sequence: CDR1 WNHNN, CDR2 SYGVQD (reference sequence). V shed 5 bases and J 4 bases; nucleotides not matched to a gene: 9. CDR3 size: 16 residues. The CDR3 region is CASSRGGQEFTGELFF. CDR3 in DNA: TGCGCCAGCAGTCGTGGGGGACAGGAATTCACCGGGGAGCTGTTTTTT.

This sequence joins TRBV18 and TRBJ2-7, with unresolved D. The CDR3 loop spans 15 amino acids. The V gene lost 3 bases and the J gene lost 3 bases, with 15 bases spanning the gap. Germline CDR1 is KGHSH and CDR2 is LQKENI. The CDR3 spells CASSPNHGGDYEQYF. The DNA of the CDR3 is TGTGCCAGCTCACCTAACCACGGCGGTGACTACGAGCAGTACTTC.

The chain couples TRBV19 to TRBJ1-1; perhaps TRBD1 as D (6 bases). Germline V CDR1 and CDR2: LNHDA, SQIVND (reference sequence). Trimming took off 3 bases at V and 2 bases at J, with 13 bases between the two ends. The CDR3 length is 15 residues. The CDR3 DNA follows: TGTGCCAGTAGTATTTTGGACAGCCTTAACACTGAAGCTTTCTTT. Translated, it gives CASSILDSLNTEAFF. The full variable domain, with the rest looked up from reference TRBV19 and TRBJ1-1, is DGGITQSPKYLFRKEGQNVTLSCEQNLNHDAMYWYRQDPGQGLRLIYYSQIVNDFQKGDIAEGYSVSREKKESFPLTVTSAQKNPTAFYLCASSILDSLNTEAFFGQGTRLTVV.

This chain joins TRBV18 and TRBJ2-7; 7 bases are a match to TRBD2. Germline trimming cut 5 bases from V and 1 base from J; bases unmatched to any gene: 5. The CDR3 sequence is 14 residues long. CDR1 KGHSH and CDR2 LQKENI come from the germline V gene. CDR3 sequence reads: CASSGRGDSYEQYV. CDR3 in DNA: TGTGCCAGCTCAGGGAGGGGAGATTCCTACGAGCAGTACGTC.

Here the CDR3 reads CASRRGNSNQPQHF. CDR3 DNA: TGTGCCAGTAGGCGGGGGAATAGCAATCAGCCCCAGCATTTT. This chain connects TRBV19 to TRBJ1-5; tentatively, D is TRBD1 (5 bases). The CDR3 length is 14 residues. Germline CDR1 LNHDA, CDR2 SQIVND (reference sequence). V was trimmed by 6 bases and J by 0 bases, leaving 9 bases between them.

The V call is TRBV2, the J call TRBJ2-1, with 14 bases that match TRBD2. In germline, CDR1 is SNHLY, CDR2 FYNNEI. This CDR3 is 16 amino acids long. The trim removed 5 bases at V and 9 bases at J, leaving 9 bases unmatched. The CDR3 nucleotides are TGTGCCAGCAGTAAGACTAGCGGGGGGGCCAGGGGTGAGCAGTTCTTC. Protein: CASSKTSGGARGEQFF.

The chain joins TRBV5-1 to TRBJ1-1, with 10 positions matching TRBD1. The CDR3 loop spans 14 amino acids. In germline, CDR1 is SGHRS, CDR2 YFSETQ. V shed 4 bases and J 4 bases; nucleotides not matched to a gene: 4. The CDR3 DNA sequence: TGCGCCAGCAGCCCCGGACAGGGGGGCACTGAAGCTTTCTTT. Amino acids: CASSPGQGGTEAFF.

The sample holds a few counts of this clone. The CDR3 region is CASSLDPGELFF. CDR3 coding DNA: TGTGCCAGCAGCTTAGATCCCGGGGAGCTGTTTTTT. The chain employs TRBV7-3 and TRBJ2-2; no firm D call. The CDR3 is 12 amino acids. V was pared by 2 bases and J by 6 bases, with 4 bases between. Germline CDR1 reads SGHTA; CDR2 reads FQGTGA.